This is a list of T cell receptor beta chains from one sample in a study of blood T cell repertoires in COVID-19. Assay: immunoSEQ multiplex PCR; the TCRdb copy retains only in-frame clones and omits some. The sample lists roughly 150,000 clones, about 77% seen once, with around 14% in the top ten. Sequencing used peripheral blood. The receptors here all came from a woman at least 80 years old with acute or convalescent COVID-19. CDR3s include the opening cysteine and the closing phenylalanine or tryptophan. D genes are given only for firm matches. Where a row states a size, it is once, few, many or the class of an expanded clone; other rows omit it.

14,TRBD1,.,TRBJ1-5,TRBV28,CASRGTGSNQPQHF,TGTGCCAGCAGAGGGACAGGTAGCAATCAGCCCCAGCATTTT
14,.,few,TRBJ1-6,TRBV7-8,CASSLAHRESPLHF,TGTGCCAGCAGCTTAGCGCACAGGGAGTCACCCCTCCACTTT
15,.,.,TRBJ2-3,TRBV6-5,CASKTYGTSTGTQYF,TGTGCCAGCAAAACTTATGGGACTTCGACGGGTACGCAGTATTTT
13,.,.,TRBJ2-3,TRBV5-1,CASGADVTDTQYF,TGCGCCAGCGGAGCGGACGTCACAGATACGCAGTATTTT
13,TRBD1,.,TRBJ1-2,TRBV12-3/TRBV12-4,CASIGQGPGGYTF,TGTGCCAGCATCGGACAGGGTCCGGGTGGCTACACCTTC
13,.,.,TRBJ1-4,TRBV30,CAWSVRWNEKLFF,TGTGCCTGGAGTGTACGGTGGAATGAAAAACTGTTTTTT
18,.,many,TRBJ2-1,TRBV16,CASSQSLGSGSSYNEQFF,TGTGCCAGCAGCCAATCGTTGGGTAGCGGCAGCTCCTACAATGAGCAGTTCTTC
17,.,once,TRBJ2-1,TRBV7-9,CASSLVTAVSSYNEQFF,TGTGCCAGCAGCTTAGTAACTGCCGTTAGCTCCTACAATGAGCAGTTCTTC
12,.,.,TRBJ2-7,TRBV7-9,CASSLTAHEQYF,TGTGCCAGCAGCTTGACTGCACACGAGCAGTACTTC
14,TRBD1,few,TRBJ1-1,TRBV2,CASSQDRGGTEAFF,TGTGCCAGCAGCCAGGACAGGGGCGGCACTGAAGCTTTCTTT
13,TRBD2,.,TRBJ2-3,TRBV27,CASKREVGDTQYF,TGTGCCAGCAAGCGGGAGGTCGGCGATACGCAGTATTTT
17,.,few,TRBJ1-5,TRBV19,CASSTRSVAGGNQPQHF,TGTGCCAGTAGCACACGCTCTGTGGCAGGGGGCAATCAGCCCCAGCATTTT
16,TRBD1,.,TRBJ2-7,TRBV4-1,CASSQVGDRADYEQYF,TGCGCCAGCAGCCAAGTAGGGGACAGGGCGGACTACGAGCAGTACTTC
15,TRBD2,few,TRBJ2-7,TRBV11-2,CASSLESSGRAEQYF,TGTGCCAGCAGCTTAGAATCTAGCGGGAGGGCCGAGCAGTACTTC
15,TRBD2,.,TRBJ2-7,TRBV28,CASSSLAGGPYEQYF,TGTGCCAGCAGTTCTTTAGCGGGAGGCCCCTACGAGCAGTACTTC
17,TRBD1,.,TRBJ2-2,TRBV5-6,CASSLPRTGANTGELFF,TGTGCCAGCAGCTTGCCCAGGACAGGGGCGAACACCGGGGAGCTGTTTTTT
14,TRBD2,.,TRBJ2-7,TRBV5-1,CASSREGLAYEQYF,TGCGCCAGCAGCCGTGAGGGACTAGCGTACGAGCAGTACTTC
13,.,.,TRBJ1-3,TRBV27,CASSFAGEDTIYF,TGTGCCAGCAGTTTCGCAGGGGAAGACACCATATATTTT
15,.,few,TRBJ1-5,TRBV18,CASSSAGGLKQPQHF,TGTGCCAGCTCTTCGGCTGGGGGACTAAAACAGCCCCAGCATTTT
14,TRBD1,.,TRBJ1-2,TRBV6-5,CASSVRQGLDGYTF,TGTGCCAGCAGCGTCAGACAGGGATTGGATGGCTACACCTTC
15,TRBD1,.,TRBJ1-2,TRBV5-8,CASSLRTGDGYGYTF,TGTGCCAGCAGCCTTCGGACAGGGGACGGCTATGGCTACACCTTC
15,TRBD1,few,TRBJ1-6,TRBV11-1,CASSLMGQGSSPLHF,TGTGCCAGCAGCTTAATGGGACAGGGGTCTTCACCCCTCCACTTT
13,.,.,TRBJ1-2,TRBV2,CASSEGANYGYTF,TGTGCCAGCAGTGAGGGAGCAAACTATGGCTACACCTTC
17,.,few,TRBJ2-7,TRBV28,CASSSSRGLGSSYEQYF,TGTGCCAGCAGTTCCAGCCGCGGACTGGGGAGCTCCTACGAGCAGTACTTC
13,.,once,TRBJ1-1,TRBV18,CASSPQADTEAFF,TGTGCCAGCTCACCGCAGGCAGACACTGAAGCTTTCTTT
17,.,.,TRBJ2-1,TRBV18,CASSRTDSPSSYNEQFF,TGTGCCAGCTCACGAACCGACAGCCCGAGCTCCTACAATGAGCAGTTCTTC
22,TRBD1,.,TRBJ1-6,TRBV7-8,CASSLGRPPDRGPSSYNSPLHF,TGTGCCAGCAGCTTAGGCCGCCCCCCTGACAGGGGTCCTAGCTCCTATAATTCACCCCTCCACTTT
14,.,.,TRBJ1-5,TRBV28,CASSPQFSNQPQHF,TGTGCCAGCAGTCCCCAATTTAGCAATCAGCCCCAGCATTTT